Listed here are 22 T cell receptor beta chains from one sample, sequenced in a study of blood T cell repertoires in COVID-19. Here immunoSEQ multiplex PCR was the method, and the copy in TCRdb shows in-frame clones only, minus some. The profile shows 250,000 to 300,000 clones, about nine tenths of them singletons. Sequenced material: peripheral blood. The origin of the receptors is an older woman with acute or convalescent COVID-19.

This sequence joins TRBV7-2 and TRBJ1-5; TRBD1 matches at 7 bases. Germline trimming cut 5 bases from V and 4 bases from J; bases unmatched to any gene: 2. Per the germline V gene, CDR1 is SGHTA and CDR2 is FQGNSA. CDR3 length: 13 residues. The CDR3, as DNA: TGTGCCAGCAGCAAGGGACAGAATCAGCCCCAGCATTTT. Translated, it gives CASSKGQNQPQHF.

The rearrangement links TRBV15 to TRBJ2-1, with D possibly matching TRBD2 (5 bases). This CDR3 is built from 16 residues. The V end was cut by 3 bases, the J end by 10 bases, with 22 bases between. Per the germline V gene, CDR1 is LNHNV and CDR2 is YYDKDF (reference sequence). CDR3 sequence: CATSRVRDQTAEEQFF. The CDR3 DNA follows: TGTGCCACCAGCAGGGTTCGGGATCAAACGGCCGAGGAGCAGTTCTTC.

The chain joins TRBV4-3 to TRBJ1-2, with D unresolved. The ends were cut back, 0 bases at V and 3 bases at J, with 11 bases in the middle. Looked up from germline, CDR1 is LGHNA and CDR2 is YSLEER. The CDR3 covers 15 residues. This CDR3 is CASSQDFMSDYGYTF. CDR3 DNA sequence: TGCGCCAGCAGCCAAGACTTCATGAGCGACTATGGCTACACCTTC.

CDR3 sequence reads: CASSQERTRDSPLHF. For the CDR3, the DNA is TGCGCCAGCAGCCAAGAAAGAACGCGGGATTCACCCCTCCACTTT. This rearrangement joins TRBV4-3 to TRBJ1-6; D gene unclear. CDR3 size: 15 residues. Per the germline V gene, CDR1 is LGHNA and CDR2 is YSLEER. Trimming left V 0 bases short and J 8 bases short, with 11 bases between.

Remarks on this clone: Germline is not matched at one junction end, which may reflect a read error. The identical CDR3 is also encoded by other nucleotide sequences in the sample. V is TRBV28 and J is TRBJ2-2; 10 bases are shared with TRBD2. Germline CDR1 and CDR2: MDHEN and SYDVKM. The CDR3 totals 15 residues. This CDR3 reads CASSLAGANTGELFF. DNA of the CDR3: TGTGCCAGCAGCCTAGCGGGAGCAAACACCGGGGAGCTATTTTTT.

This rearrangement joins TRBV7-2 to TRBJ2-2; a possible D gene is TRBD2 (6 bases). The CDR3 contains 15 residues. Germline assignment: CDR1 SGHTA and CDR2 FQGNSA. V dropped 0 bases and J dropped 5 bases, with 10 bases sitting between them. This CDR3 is CASSLARGGTGELFF. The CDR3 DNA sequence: TGTGCCAGCAGCTTAGCGCGTGGGGGGACCGGGGAGCTGTTTTTT.

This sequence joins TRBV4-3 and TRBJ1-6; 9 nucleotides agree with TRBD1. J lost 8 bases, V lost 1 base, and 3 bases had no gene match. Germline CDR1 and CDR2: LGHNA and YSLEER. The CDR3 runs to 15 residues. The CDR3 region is CASSQGDRDDSPLHF. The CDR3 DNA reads TGCGCCAGCAGCCAAGGGGACAGGGATGATTCACCCCTCCACTTT.

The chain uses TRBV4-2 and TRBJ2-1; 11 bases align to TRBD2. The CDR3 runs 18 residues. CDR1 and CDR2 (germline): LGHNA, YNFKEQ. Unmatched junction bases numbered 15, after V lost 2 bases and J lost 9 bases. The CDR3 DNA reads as TGTGCCAGCAGCCAACTGGGAGTAGCGGGGGGGGCCGGCACTGAGCAGTTCTTC. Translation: CASSQLGVAGGAGTEQFF.

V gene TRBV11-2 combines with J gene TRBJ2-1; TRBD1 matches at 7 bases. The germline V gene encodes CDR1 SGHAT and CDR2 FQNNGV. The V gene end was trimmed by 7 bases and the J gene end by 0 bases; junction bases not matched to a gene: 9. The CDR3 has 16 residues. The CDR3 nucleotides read TGTGCCAGCACCAAGATAACAGGGGTCTCCTACAATGAGCAGTTCTTC. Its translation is CASTKITGVSYNEQFF.

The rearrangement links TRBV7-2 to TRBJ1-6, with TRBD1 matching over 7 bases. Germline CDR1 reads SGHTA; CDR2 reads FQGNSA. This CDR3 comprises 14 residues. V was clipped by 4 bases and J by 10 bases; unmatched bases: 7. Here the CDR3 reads CASSSTGNGSPLHF. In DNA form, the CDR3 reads TGTGCCAGCAGCTCGACAGGGAATGGATCACCCCTCCACTTT. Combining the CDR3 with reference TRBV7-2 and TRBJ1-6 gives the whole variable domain GAGVSQSPSNKVTEKGKDVELRCDPISGHTALYWYRQSLGQGLEFLIYFQGNSAPDKSGLPSDRFSAERTGGSVSTLTIQRTQQEDSAVYLCASSSTGNGSPLHFGNGTRLTVT.

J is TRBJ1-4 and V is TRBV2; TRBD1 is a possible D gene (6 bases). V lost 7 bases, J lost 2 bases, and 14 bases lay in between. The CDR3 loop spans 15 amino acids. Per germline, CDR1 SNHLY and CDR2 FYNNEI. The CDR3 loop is CASIYRVGTNEKLFF. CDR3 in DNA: TGTGCCAGCATCTACAGGGTTGGGACTAATGAAAAACTGTTTTTT.

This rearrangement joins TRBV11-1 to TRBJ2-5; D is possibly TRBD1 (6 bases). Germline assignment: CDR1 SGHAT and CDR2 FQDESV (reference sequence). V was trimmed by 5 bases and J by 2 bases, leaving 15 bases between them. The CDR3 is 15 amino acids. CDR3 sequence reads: CASSPWTAWQETQYF. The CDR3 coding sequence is TGTGCCAGCAGCCCGTGGACAGCTTGGCAAGAGACCCAGTACTTC.

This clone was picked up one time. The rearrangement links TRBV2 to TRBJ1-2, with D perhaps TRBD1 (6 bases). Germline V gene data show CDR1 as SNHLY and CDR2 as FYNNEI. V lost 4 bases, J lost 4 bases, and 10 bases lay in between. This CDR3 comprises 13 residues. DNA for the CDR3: TGTGCCAGCAGTGCTGGACAGCGCTATGGCTACACCTTC. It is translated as CASSAGQRYGYTF.

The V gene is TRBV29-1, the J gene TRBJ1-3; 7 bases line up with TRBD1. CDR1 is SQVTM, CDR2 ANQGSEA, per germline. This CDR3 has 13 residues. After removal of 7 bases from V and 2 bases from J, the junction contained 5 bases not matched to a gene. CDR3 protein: CSAGGTAGNTIYF. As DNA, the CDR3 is TGCAGCGCAGGGGGTACGGCTGGAAACACCATATATTTT.

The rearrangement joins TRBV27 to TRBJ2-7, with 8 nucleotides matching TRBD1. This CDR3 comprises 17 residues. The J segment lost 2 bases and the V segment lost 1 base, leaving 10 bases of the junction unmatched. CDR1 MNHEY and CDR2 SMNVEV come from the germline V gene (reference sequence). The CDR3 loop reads CASSLWTLGQETYEQYF. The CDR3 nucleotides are TGTGCCAGCAGTTTATGGACCCTGGGACAGGAGACCTACGAGCAGTACTTC.

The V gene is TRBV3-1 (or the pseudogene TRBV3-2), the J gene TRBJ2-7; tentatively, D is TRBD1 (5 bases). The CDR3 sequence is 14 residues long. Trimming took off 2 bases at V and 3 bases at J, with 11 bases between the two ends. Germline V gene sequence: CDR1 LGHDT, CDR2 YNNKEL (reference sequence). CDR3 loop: CASSQNHRFYEQYF. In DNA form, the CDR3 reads TGTGCCAGCAGCCAAAACCACAGGTTCTACGAGCAGTACTTC.

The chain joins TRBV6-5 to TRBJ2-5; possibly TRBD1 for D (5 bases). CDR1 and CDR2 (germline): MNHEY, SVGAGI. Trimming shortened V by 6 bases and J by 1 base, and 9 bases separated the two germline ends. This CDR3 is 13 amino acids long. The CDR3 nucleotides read TGTGCCAGCAGGACAGCCCTCCAAGAGACCCAGTACTTC. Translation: CASRTALQETQYF.

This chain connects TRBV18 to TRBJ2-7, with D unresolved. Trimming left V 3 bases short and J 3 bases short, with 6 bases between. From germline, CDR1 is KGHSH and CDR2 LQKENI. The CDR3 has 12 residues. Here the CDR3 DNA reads TGTGCCAGCTCACCGAACAACTACGAGCAGTACTTC. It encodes CASSPNNYEQYF.

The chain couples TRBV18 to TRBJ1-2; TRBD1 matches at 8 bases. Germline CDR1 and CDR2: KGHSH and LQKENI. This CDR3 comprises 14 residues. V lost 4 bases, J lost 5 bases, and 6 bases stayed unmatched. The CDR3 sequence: CASSLDTGGYGYTF. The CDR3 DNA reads TGTGCCAGCTCACTGGACACAGGGGGGTATGGCTACACCTTC.

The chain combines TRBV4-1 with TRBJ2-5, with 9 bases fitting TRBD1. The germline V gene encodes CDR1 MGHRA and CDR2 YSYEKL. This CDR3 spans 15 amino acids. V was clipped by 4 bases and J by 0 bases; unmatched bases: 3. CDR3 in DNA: TGCGCCAGCAGCCCAACAGGGGGCTACCAAGAGACCCAGTACTTC. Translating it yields CASSPTGGYQETQYF.

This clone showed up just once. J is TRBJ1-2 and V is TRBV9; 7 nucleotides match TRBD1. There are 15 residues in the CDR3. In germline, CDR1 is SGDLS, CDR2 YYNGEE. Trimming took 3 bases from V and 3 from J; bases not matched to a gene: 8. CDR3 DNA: TGTGCCAGCAGCGCCGACAGGGTTCGTCACTATGGCTACACCTTC. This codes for CASSADRVRHYGYTF.

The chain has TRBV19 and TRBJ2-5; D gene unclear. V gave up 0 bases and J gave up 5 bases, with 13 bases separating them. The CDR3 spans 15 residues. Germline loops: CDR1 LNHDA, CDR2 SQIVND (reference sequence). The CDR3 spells CASSIEGNLGETQYF. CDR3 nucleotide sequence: TGTGCCAGTAGTATAGAGGGCAACCTTGGCGAGACCCAGTACTTC.